This T cell receptor beta chain was captured in a study of Tregs in tolerant kidney transplant recipients (dated by TCRdb to between 2018 and 2020). Regarding the complete study: Before combined kidney and bone marrow transplantation, this study identified donor-specific regulatory T cells using TCRbeta sequencing and then followed those same cells after transplant. TCRbeta repertoire sequencing was used in a few healthy controls to compare several ways of expanding Tregs specific for an allogeneic donor.

For this clone: Its antigen is currently not known. No quality values exist for individual bases; no much larger clone is one base distant.

What the work shows at the level of the full study, not this receptor alone: Biological reproducibility was not examined directly, but technical replication error appeared to be minimal. The study was constrained by small patient numbers, and validation of the findings is required in larger populations and under other immunosuppression protocols. The most biologically relevant and donor-specific TCRbeta repertoire appeared to be identified by expanding Tregs with activated donor B cells.

Unstimulated Tregs (CD4+CD25+CD127-), CD4+ non-Tregs (CD4+CD25-), CD4 and CD8 cells were FACS-sorted from thawed PBMCs. Blood from healthy controls was obtained either as purchased buffy coats or from healthy volunteers. Healthy control blood was processed to PBMCs by Ficoll density gradient and cryopreserved, and patient PBMCs were collected before and after transplant. For TCRbeta CDR3 sequencing, genomic DNA was extracted from sorted cells using the QIAGEN DNeasy Blood and Tissue Kit. High-throughput TCRbeta CDR3 sequencing was carried out commercially through immunoSEQ, with PCR amplification with bias correction and internal controls included. On the study's bioinformatics: Unique productive TCRbeta sequences were defined by CDR3 nucleotide sequence when primers matched and otherwise by CDR3 amino acid sequence together with Vbeta and Jbeta genes. Sorting error was corrected by removing sequences shared between sorted populations at a frequency ratio of 2:1 or less, and the remaining shared sequences were assigned to the higher population. Donor-reactive sequences were defined as at least 5-fold expanded in CFSE-low cells versus unstimulated cells, with frequency of at least 0.01% in CFSE-low cells. Jensen-Shannon divergence calculated on the top 100 TCRbeta sequences ranked by frequency was used to measure repertoire divergence. For any sample with multiple sequencing runs, sorting error was corrected in each run separately before the runs were pooled. Not all clones reach the TCRdb copy of this immuneACCESS table, which keeps in-frame sequences only. Checked studies attribute under half of the gap to unresolved V genes and leave the rest unexplained. V, J and clone size are taken as reported in that table, and D and trimming were inferred from the DNA itself. The sample table contains some 110,000 clones; only one count was recorded for approximately 90% of them. In total, the top ten clones hold less than 0.7% of the sample.

For this chain, trimming is 1 base at the V end and 1 base at the J end, and the number of junction bases without a gene match is 9. CDR1 SGDLS and CDR2 YYNGEE were looked up in the germline V gene. Inclusive of the bounding cysteine and phenylalanine, the CDR3 is 17 residues long. The DNA shown is the 51-base CDR3, in frame from base 1. Sequencing was performed on CD4+ T cells from blood. The rearranged segments are TRBV9 and TRBJ1-1, with 8 bases in between that match TRBD1. The TCR sequence derives from a human donor in good health. The sequence in DNA is TGTGCCAGCAGCGTATGGACAGGGATGGCTTCGAACACTGAAGCTTTCTTT. It encodes CASSVWTGMASNTEAFF.